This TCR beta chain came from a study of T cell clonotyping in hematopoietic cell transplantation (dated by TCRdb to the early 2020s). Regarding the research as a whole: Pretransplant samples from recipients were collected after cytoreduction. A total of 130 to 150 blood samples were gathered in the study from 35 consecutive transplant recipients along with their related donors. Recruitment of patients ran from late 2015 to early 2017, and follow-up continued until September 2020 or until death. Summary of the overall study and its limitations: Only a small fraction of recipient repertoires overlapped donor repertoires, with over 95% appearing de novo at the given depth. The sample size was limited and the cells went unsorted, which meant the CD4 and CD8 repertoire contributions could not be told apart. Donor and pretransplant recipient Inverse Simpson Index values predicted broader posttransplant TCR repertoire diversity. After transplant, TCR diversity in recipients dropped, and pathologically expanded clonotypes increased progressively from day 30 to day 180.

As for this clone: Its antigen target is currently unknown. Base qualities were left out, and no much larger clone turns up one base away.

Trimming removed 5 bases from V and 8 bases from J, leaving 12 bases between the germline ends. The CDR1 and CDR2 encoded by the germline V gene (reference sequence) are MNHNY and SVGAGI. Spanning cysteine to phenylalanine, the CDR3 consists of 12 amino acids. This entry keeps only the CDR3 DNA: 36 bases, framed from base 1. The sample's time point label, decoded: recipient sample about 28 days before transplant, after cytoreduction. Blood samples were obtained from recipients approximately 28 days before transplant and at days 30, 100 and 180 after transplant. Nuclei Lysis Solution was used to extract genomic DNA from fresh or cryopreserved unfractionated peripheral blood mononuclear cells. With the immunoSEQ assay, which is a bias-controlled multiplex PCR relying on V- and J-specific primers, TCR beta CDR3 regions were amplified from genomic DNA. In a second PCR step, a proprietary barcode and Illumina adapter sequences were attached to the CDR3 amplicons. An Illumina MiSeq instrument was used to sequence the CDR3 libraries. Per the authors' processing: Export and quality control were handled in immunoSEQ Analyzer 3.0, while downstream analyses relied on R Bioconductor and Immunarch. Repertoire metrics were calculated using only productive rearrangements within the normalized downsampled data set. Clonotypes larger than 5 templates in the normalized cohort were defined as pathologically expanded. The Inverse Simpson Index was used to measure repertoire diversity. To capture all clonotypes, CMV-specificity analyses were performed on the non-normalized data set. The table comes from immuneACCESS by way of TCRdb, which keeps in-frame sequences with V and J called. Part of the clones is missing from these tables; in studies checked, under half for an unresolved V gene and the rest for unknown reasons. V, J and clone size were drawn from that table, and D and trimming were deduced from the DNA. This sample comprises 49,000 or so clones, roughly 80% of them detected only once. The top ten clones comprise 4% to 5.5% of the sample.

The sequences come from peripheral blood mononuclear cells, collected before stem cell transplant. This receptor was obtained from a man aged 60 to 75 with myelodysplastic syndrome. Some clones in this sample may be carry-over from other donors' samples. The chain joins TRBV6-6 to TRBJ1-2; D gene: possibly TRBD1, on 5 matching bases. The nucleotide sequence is TGTGCCAGCAGTCAGGGACGTCAAGGCTACACCTTC. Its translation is CASSQGRQGYTF.